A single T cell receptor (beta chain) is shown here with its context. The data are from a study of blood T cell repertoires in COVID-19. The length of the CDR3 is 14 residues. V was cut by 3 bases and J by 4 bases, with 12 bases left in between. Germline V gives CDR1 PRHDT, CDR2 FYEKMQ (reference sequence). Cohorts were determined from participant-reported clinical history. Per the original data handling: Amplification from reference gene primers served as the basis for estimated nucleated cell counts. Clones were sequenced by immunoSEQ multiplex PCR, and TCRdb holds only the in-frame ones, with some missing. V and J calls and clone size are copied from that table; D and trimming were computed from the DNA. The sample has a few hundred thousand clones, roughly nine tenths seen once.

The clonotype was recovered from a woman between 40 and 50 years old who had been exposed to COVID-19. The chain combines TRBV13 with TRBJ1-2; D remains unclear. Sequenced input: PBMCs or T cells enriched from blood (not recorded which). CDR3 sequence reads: CASSLEEGGYGYTF. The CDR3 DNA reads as TGTGCCAGCAGCTTGGAAGAAGGAGGCTATGGCTACACCTTC.